Listed below are T cell receptor beta chains from one sample, sequenced in a study of blood T cell repertoires in COVID-19. This table comes from immunoSEQ multiplex PCR, and its TCRdb copy is limited to in-frame clones, with some not included. The sample consists of under 300,000 clones, approximately 87% of them appearing once. Sequences were obtained from peripheral blood. These receptors all come from a woman in her 30s with COVID-19, enrolled during active disease. The CDR3 runs from the conserved cysteine through the conserved F or W. The D gene is left open where the match is weak. Size values are once, few and many counts, or a class for expanded clones, and some rows have none.

cdr3_aa: CASSAGTLYQETQYF; cdr3_nt: TGTGCCAGCAGCGCCGGGACTTTGTACCAAGAGACCCAGTACTTC; d_call: -; j_call: TRBJ2-5; v_call: TRBV2; clone_size: -
cdr3_aa: CASSLGAIYTDTQYF; cdr3_nt: TGTGCCAGCAGCTTAGGCGCGATCTACACAGATACGCAGTATTTT; d_call: -; j_call: TRBJ2-3; v_call: TRBV7-6; clone_size: -
cdr3_aa: CASEGSTEGYTF; cdr3_nt: TGTGCCTCTGAGGGCAGCACAGAAGGCTACACCTTC; d_call: -; j_call: TRBJ1-2; v_call: TRBV30; clone_size: -
cdr3_aa: CASSFQGASNQPQHF; cdr3_nt: TGTGCCAGCAGCTTCCAGGGGGCGAGCAATCAGCCCCAGCATTTT; d_call: TRBD1; j_call: TRBJ1-5; v_call: TRBV7-9; clone_size: -
cdr3_aa: CASSLASGGDNEQFF; cdr3_nt: TGTGCCAGCAGCTTAGCTAGCGGGGGGGACAATGAGCAGTTCTTC; d_call: TRBD2; j_call: TRBJ2-1; v_call: TRBV7-8; clone_size: -
cdr3_aa: CASSLVGANGVYEQYF; cdr3_nt: TGCGCCAGCAGCCTAGTCGGTGCCAACGGGGTCTACGAGCAGTACTTC; d_call: -; j_call: TRBJ2-7; v_call: TRBV5-1; clone_size: -
cdr3_aa: CATSDAKDGEPYGYTF; cdr3_nt: TGTGCCACCAGTGATGCAAAAGACGGAGAACCTTATGGCTACACCTTC; d_call: -; j_call: TRBJ1-2; v_call: TRBV24-1; clone_size: -
cdr3_aa: CASSYSRGSQETQYF; cdr3_nt: TGTGCCAGCAGTTACTCGAGGGGGAGTCAAGAGACCCAGTACTTC; d_call: -; j_call: TRBJ2-5; v_call: TRBV6-5; clone_size: -
cdr3_aa: CASSGILAGAIDTQYF; cdr3_nt: TGCGCCAGCAGTGGAATCCTAGCGGGGGCCATAGATACGCAGTATTTT; d_call: TRBD2; j_call: TRBJ2-3; v_call: TRBV10-1; clone_size: -
cdr3_aa: CATLQTGGDTGELFF; cdr3_nt: TGTGCCACCCTCCAGACAGGGGGAGACACCGGGGAGCTGTTTTTT; d_call: TRBD1; j_call: TRBJ2-2; v_call: TRBV28; clone_size: -
cdr3_aa: CASKLLAGGRWETQYF; cdr3_nt: TGTGCCAGCAAATTACTAGCGGGGGGGCGTTGGGAGACCCAGTACTTC; d_call: TRBD2; j_call: TRBJ2-5; v_call: TRBV27; clone_size: -
cdr3_aa: CASSLGEGAGNTIYF; cdr3_nt: TGTGCCAGCAGCTTAGGGGAGGGGGCTGGAAACACCATATATTTT; d_call: -; j_call: TRBJ1-3; v_call: TRBV7-6; clone_size: -
cdr3_aa: CASSLAAGLSEQYF; cdr3_nt: TGCGCCAGCAGCTTGGCGGCAGGGCTGAGCGAGCAGTACTTC; d_call: -; j_call: TRBJ2-7; v_call: TRBV5-1; clone_size: -
cdr3_aa: CANPTGGVGTEAFF; cdr3_nt: TGTGCCAATCCTACAGGGGGCGTTGGCACTGAAGCTTTCTTT; d_call: TRBD1; j_call: TRBJ1-1; v_call: TRBV24-1; clone_size: -
cdr3_aa: CASSQEARGPQPQHF; cdr3_nt: TGCGCCAGCAGCCAAGAGGCCAGGGGGCCTCAGCCCCAGCATTTT; d_call: TRBD1; j_call: TRBJ1-5; v_call: TRBV4-1; clone_size: -
cdr3_aa: CASSLSGSSGQPQHF; cdr3_nt: TGCGCCAGCAGCCTCTCCGGGAGTTCGGGTCAGCCCCAGCATTTT; d_call: -; j_call: TRBJ1-5; v_call: TRBV5-1; clone_size: few
cdr3_aa: CASSLLGRGEVNTEAFF; cdr3_nt: TGCGCCAGCAGCTTGTTGGGGAGGGGCGAAGTGAACACTGAAGCTTTCTTT; d_call: -; j_call: TRBJ1-1; v_call: TRBV5-1; clone_size: few
cdr3_aa: CSVEWGPGSDEAFF; cdr3_nt: TGCAGCGTTGAATGGGGTCCGGGATCAGATGAAGCTTTCTTT; d_call: -; j_call: TRBJ1-1; v_call: TRBV29-1; clone_size: -
cdr3_aa: CASSPEEQPLYGYTF; cdr3_nt: TGTGCCAGCAGCCCGGAAGAACAGCCCCTATATGGCTACACCTTC; d_call: -; j_call: TRBJ1-2; v_call: TRBV14; clone_size: -
cdr3_aa: CASSQDDREKAYEQYF; cdr3_nt: TGCGCCAGCAGCCAAGATGACAGGGAAAAAGCCTACGAGCAGTACTTC; d_call: TRBD1; j_call: TRBJ2-7; v_call: TRBV4-1; clone_size: -
cdr3_aa: CASSLLLGGGQGYEQYF; cdr3_nt: TGTGCCAGCAGCTTATTGTTGGGTGGTGGACAGGGCTACGAGCAGTACTTC; d_call: TRBD1; j_call: TRBJ2-7; v_call: TRBV7-9; clone_size: few
cdr3_aa: CASSDIQGTYGYTF; cdr3_nt: TGTGCCAGCAGCGACATCCAGGGGACCTATGGCTACACCTTC; d_call: -; j_call: TRBJ1-2; v_call: TRBV6-6; clone_size: -
cdr3_aa: CASGTMPYNEQFF; cdr3_nt: TGTGCCAGCGGAACTATGCCGTACAATGAGCAGTTCTTC; d_call: -; j_call: TRBJ2-1; v_call: TRBV18; clone_size: -
cdr3_aa: CASSLRDREETQYF; cdr3_nt: TGTGCCAGCAGTCTCCGGGACAGGGAAGAGACCCAGTACTTC; d_call: TRBD1; j_call: TRBJ2-5; v_call: TRBV6-5; clone_size: -
cdr3_aa: CASSNRQGTTNEKLFF; cdr3_nt: TGTGCCAGTAGTAACCGACAGGGGACAACTAATGAAAAACTGTTTTTT; d_call: TRBD1; j_call: TRBJ1-4; v_call: TRBV19; clone_size: -
cdr3_aa: CASSISRGSYEQYF; cdr3_nt: TGTGCCAGTAGTATTTCCAGGGGTTCCTACGAGCAGTACTTC; d_call: -; j_call: TRBJ2-7; v_call: TRBV19; clone_size: -
cdr3_aa: CAISDGGVSDTQYF; cdr3_nt: TGTGCCATCAGTGACGGAGGGGTTAGTGACACGCAGTATTTT; d_call: -; j_call: TRBJ2-3; v_call: TRBV10-3; clone_size: -
cdr3_aa: CASSPAGSLGEQYF; cdr3_nt: TGTGCCAGCAGCCCGGCGGGGAGTCTTGGCGAGCAGTACTTC; d_call: -; j_call: TRBJ2-7; v_call: TRBV11-3; clone_size: -
cdr3_aa: CASSRQGSTEAFF; cdr3_nt: TGTGCCAGCAGTCGACAGGGAAGCACTGAAGCTTTCTTT; d_call: TRBD1; j_call: TRBJ1-1; v_call: TRBV6-5; clone_size: once
cdr3_aa: CASSLTQEGQPQHF; cdr3_nt: TGCGCCAGCAGCTTGACACAGGAGGGTCAGCCCCAGCATTTT; d_call: -; j_call: TRBJ1-5; v_call: TRBV5-1; clone_size: -
cdr3_aa: CASSQVRTEAFF; cdr3_nt: TGTGCCAGCAGCCAAGTCAGGACTGAAGCTTTCTTT; d_call: -; j_call: TRBJ1-1; v_call: TRBV3-1/TRBV3-2; clone_size: -
cdr3_aa: CASSISLGGVYNEQFF; cdr3_nt: TGTGCCAGCAGCATTTCTTTGGGGGGGGTTTACAATGAGCAGTTCTTC; d_call: TRBD2; j_call: TRBJ2-1; v_call: TRBV13; clone_size: -
cdr3_aa: CASSLPPDIGYTF; cdr3_nt: TGTGCCAGCAGTTTACCCCCCGACATTGGCTACACCTTC; d_call: -; j_call: TRBJ1-2; v_call: TRBV28; clone_size: -
cdr3_aa: CSVRTENYGYTF; cdr3_nt: TGCAGCGTTCGAACAGAGAACTATGGCTACACCTTC; d_call: -; j_call: TRBJ1-2; v_call: TRBV29-1; clone_size: -
cdr3_aa: CSARHATEAFF; cdr3_nt: TGCAGCGCGAGACACGCCACTGAAGCTTTCTTT; d_call: -; j_call: TRBJ1-1; v_call: TRBV29-1; clone_size: few
cdr3_aa: CASSLGGGAGEAFF; cdr3_nt: TGTGCCAGCAGCTTAGGTGGGGGCGCAGGTGAAGCTTTCTTT; d_call: -; j_call: TRBJ1-1; v_call: TRBV7-9; clone_size: -
cdr3_aa: CASSDSDEQYF; cdr3_nt: TGTGCCAGCAGTGATTCGGACGAGCAGTACTTC; d_call: -; j_call: TRBJ2-7; v_call: TRBV2; clone_size: -
cdr3_aa: CASSYRLATDEQYF; cdr3_nt: TGTGCCAGCAGTTACCGACTAGCGACGGACGAGCAGTACTTC; d_call: TRBD2; j_call: TRBJ2-7; v_call: TRBV6-5; clone_size: -
cdr3_aa: CASSGDRGRDTGELFF; cdr3_nt: TGCGCCAGCAGCGGGGACAGGGGGCGAGACACCGGGGAGCTGTTTTTT; d_call: TRBD1; j_call: TRBJ2-2; v_call: TRBV5-1; clone_size: -
cdr3_aa: CASSLAGLYDGETQYF; cdr3_nt: TGCGCCAGTAGCTTGGCGGGGTTGTACGATGGGGAGACCCAGTACTTC; d_call: -; j_call: TRBJ2-5; v_call: TRBV5-1; clone_size: once
cdr3_aa: CASSFTGYGYNEQFF; cdr3_nt: TGTGCCAGCAGTTTTACGGGGTATGGCTACAATGAGCAGTTCTTC; d_call: -; j_call: TRBJ2-1; v_call: TRBV27; clone_size: -
cdr3_aa: CASSSRGLDYGYTF; cdr3_nt: TGTGCCAGCAGCTCCAGGGGGCTTGACTATGGCTACACCTTC; d_call: TRBD1; j_call: TRBJ1-2; v_call: TRBV28; clone_size: -
cdr3_aa: CASSEPGTGRREKLFF; cdr3_nt: TGTGCCAGCAGTGAACCCGGGACAGGGCGACGAGAAAAACTGTTTTTT; d_call: TRBD1; j_call: TRBJ1-4; v_call: TRBV2; clone_size: -
cdr3_aa: CASSQEGAPNGDEQFF; cdr3_nt: TGCGCCAGCAGCCAAGAGGGGGCACCCAATGGCGATGAGCAGTTCTTC; d_call: -; j_call: TRBJ2-1; v_call: TRBV4-1; clone_size: once
cdr3_aa: CASSIRGGPREQYF; cdr3_nt: TGTGCCAGCAGTATACGCGGGGGCCCTCGGGAGCAGTACTTC; d_call: -; j_call: TRBJ2-7; v_call: TRBV6-5; clone_size: -
cdr3_aa: CASTSSGYTEAFF; cdr3_nt: TGTGCCAGCACCTCCTCCGGGTACACTGAAGCTTTCTTT; d_call: -; j_call: TRBJ1-1; v_call: TRBV7-9; clone_size: -